These T cell receptor beta chains were read from a single sample in a study of identical twins. TCRdb passed the 5' RACE reads through MiXCR, listing each CDR3 protein once. The sample has roughly 720,000 distinct CDR3 sequences; 15% to 20% are singletons. These data also formed part of another study, on T cells expressing NK-cell markers.

Sequencing was done on a sample of PBMCs. Receptors were obtained from a woman under 30 in good health. The CDR3 runs from the conserved cysteine through the conserved F or W. D genes are given only for firm matches. Not all rows give a size; the values are once, few, many and, for expanded clones, a class.

clone_size j_call d_call cdr3_length v_call cdr3_nt cdr3_aa
few TRBJ2-3 TRBD2 14 TRBV10-3 TGTGCCACGGGACTAGCGGGAGGGCCCGATACGCAGTATTTT CATGLAGGPDTQYF
few TRBJ2-3 TRBD2 14 TRBV3-1 TGTGCCAGCAGCTTGCGGGGGGGCGAAGATACGCAGTATTTT CASSLRGGEDTQYF
NA TRBJ2-7 NA 14 TRBV7-3 TGTGCCAGCAGCTTAAGACCTCTGGCGGGGGAGCAGTACTTC CASSLRPLAGEQYF
NA TRBJ2-5 NA 14 TRBV5-1 TGCGCCAGCAGCTTGGATCCTCGGTTGGAGACCCAGTACTTC CASSLDPRLETQYF
many TRBJ2-7 NA 12 TRBV12-5 TGTGCTAGTGGTTGGCTTTCCTACGAGCAGTACTTC CASGWLSYEQYF
NA TRBJ2-1 NA 16 TRBV20-1 TGCAGTGCTAGAATTTCGGGCGCCCGCTCCTACAATGAGCAGTTCTTC CSARISGARSYNEQFF
NA TRBJ2-3 TRBD2 18 TRBV20-1 TGCAGTGCTGGACGGGGTCTAGCGGGGGGGATAGGCACAGATACGCAGTATTTT CSAGRGLAGGIGTDTQYF
NA TRBJ2-2 TRBD2 16 TRBV11-2 TGTGCCAGCAGCCCAAGACTAACTAGCGCGGCCGGGGAGCTGTTTTTT CASSPRLTSAAGELFF
NA TRBJ2-7 NA 13 TRBV5-1 TGCGCCAGCAGCTTGGCTTCGCGTCCCGAGCAGTACTTC CASSLASRPEQYF
NA TRBJ2-5 NA 11 TRBV12-3/TRBV12-4 TGTGCCACCGCGATCCAAGAGACCCAGTACTTC CATAIQETQYF
NA TRBJ2-3 TRBD2 16 TRBV7-6 TGTGCCAGCAGCTCCCGACTAGCGGGGAACACAGATACGCAGTATTTT CASSSRLAGNTDTQYF
few TRBJ1-1 NA 15 TRBV12-3/TRBV12-4 TGTGCCAGCAGTTTCTGGGTAGGAGGGAACACTGAAGCTTTCTTT CASSFWVGGNTEAFF
NA TRBJ1-1 NA 12 TRBV12-3/TRBV12-4 TGTGCCAGCAGTTCGCAGGCTTTGGGAGCTTTCTTT CASSSQALGAFF
few TRBJ2-1 NA 15 TRBV7-2 TGTGCCAGCAGCTTCCAGGGGAGAATGGGCAATGAGCAGTTCTTC CASSFQGRMGNEQFF
NA TRBJ2-4 TRBD2 15 TRBV7-2 TGTGCCAGCACCCGAAGCGGGAGAGGTCAAGACATTCAGTACTTC CASTRSGRGQDIQYF
few TRBJ2-5 NA 14 TRBV6-5 TGTGCCAGCAGTTACTCGACCGGACTCGAGACCCAGTACTTC CASSYSTGLETQYF
few TRBJ2-7 NA 14 TRBV6-1 TGTGCCAGCAGTCCCCACCTGGCGGCCCGCGAGCAGTACTTC CASSPHLAAREQYF
NA TRBJ1-1 NA 14 TRBV9 TGTGCCAGCAGCGCGATGACGGGCAACACTGAAGCTTTCTTT CASSAMTGNTEAFF
few TRBJ1-1 NA 14 TRBV7-2 TGTGCCAGCAGCTTTTATGGAGGGAAGACTGAAGCTTTCTTT CASSFYGGKTEAFF
NA TRBJ2-5 NA 13 TRBV25-1 TGTGCCAGCAGGCAGGGGACCCAAGAGACCCAGTACTTC CASRQGTQETQYF
few TRBJ1-3 NA 16 TRBV12-3/TRBV12-4 TGTGCCAGCCGCGAAGGGTACTTCGATCCTGGAAACACCATATATTTT CASREGYFDPGNTIYF
NA TRBJ2-3 NA 16 TRBV3-1 TGTGCCAGCAGCCAACATTCTACCCTCGCTAGCGATGCGCAGTATTTT CASSQHSTLASDAQYF
NA TRBJ2-4 NA 14 TRBV18 TGTGCCAGCTCACTAGTCTCGAAAGGGAACATTCAGTACTTC CASSLVSKGNIQYF
few TRBJ1-2 TRBD1 14 TRBV7-2 TGTGCCAGCAGCTTAGCCGGACAGGGGAGGGGCTACACCTTC CASSLAGQGRGYTF
NA TRBJ1-2 TRBD1 15 TRBV27 TGTGCCAGTCGGACAGGGTGGCAAACCAACTATGGCTACACCTTC CASRTGWQTNYGYTF